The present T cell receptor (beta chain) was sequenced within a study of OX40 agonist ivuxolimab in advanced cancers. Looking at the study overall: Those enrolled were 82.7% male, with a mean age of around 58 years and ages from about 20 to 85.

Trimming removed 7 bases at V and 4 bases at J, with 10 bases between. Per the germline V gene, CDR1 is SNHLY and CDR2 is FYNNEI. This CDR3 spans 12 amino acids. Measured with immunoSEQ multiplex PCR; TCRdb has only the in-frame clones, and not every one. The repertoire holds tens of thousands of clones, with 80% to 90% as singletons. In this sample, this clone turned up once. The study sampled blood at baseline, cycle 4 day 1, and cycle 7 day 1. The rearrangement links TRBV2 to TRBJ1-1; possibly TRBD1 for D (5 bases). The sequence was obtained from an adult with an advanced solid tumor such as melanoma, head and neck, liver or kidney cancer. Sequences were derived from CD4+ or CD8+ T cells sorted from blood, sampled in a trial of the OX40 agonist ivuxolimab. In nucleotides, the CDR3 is TGTGCCAGCATGGTGACAGTCACTGAAGCTTTCTTT. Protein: CASMVTVTEAFF.